This passage covers 29 T cell receptor beta chains from one sample sequenced in a study of cytomegalovirus exposure and HLA in healthy donors. Clones were sequenced by immunoSEQ multiplex PCR, and TCRdb holds only the in-frame ones, with some missing. Of about 60,000 clones listed, roughly 96% were seen once; the top ten hold roughly 0.98%. The source material was PBMCs. These TCRs come from a man aged 18 to 29 in good health and CMV-seronegative.

J is TRBJ2-6 and V is TRBV10-3; 8 bases align to TRBD1. Trimming cost V 4 bases and J 0 bases; bases outside gene matches: 5. Germline CDR1 is ENHRY and CDR2 is SYGVKD. The CDR3 length is 17 residues. This CDR3 is CAISVGQAFSGANVLTF. The CDR3 bases are TGTGCCATCAGTGTGGGACAGGCATTCTCTGGGGCCAACGTCCTGACTTTC.

The chain recombines TRBV28 with TRBJ2-7; 10 bases line up with TRBD2. CDR1 is MDHEN, CDR2 SYDVKM, per germline. The CDR3 runs 15 residues. Trimming cost V 4 bases and J 2 bases; bases outside gene matches: 5. CDR3 bases: TGTGCCAGCAGTTCCCCAGCGGGAGGGGCCTACGAGCAGTACTTC. As protein: CASSSPAGGAYEQYF.

The genes are TRBV9 and TRBJ2-1; no reliable D call. The CDR3 length is 16 residues. Trimming removed 0 bases at V and 0 bases at J, with 10 bases between. CDR1 and CDR2 from the germline V gene are SGDLS and YYNGEE. In nucleotides, the CDR3 is TGTGCCAGCAGCGTAGGGGCTAAGAGCTCCTACAATGAGCAGTTCTTC. Amino acids: CASSVGAKSSYNEQFF.

The chain couples TRBV28 to TRBJ2-5; D may be TRBD1 (5 bases). This CDR3 has 15 residues. Between the trimmed V and J ends, which lost 4 bases and 2 bases, there was a span of 14 bases. Germline CDR1 and CDR2: MDHEN and SYDVKM. CDR3 nucleotides: TGTGCCAGCAGTTACGCTTTAGGGGCGCAAGAGACCCAGTACTTC. Amino acid sequence: CASSYALGAQETQYF.

The rearrangement joins TRBV4-1 to TRBJ2-5; TRBD1 agrees at 8 bases. TRBJ2-7 explains the end of the DNA better; the J call may be wrong. Germline CDR1 is MGHRA and CDR2 is YSYEKL. This CDR3 has 14 residues. The CDR3 loop reads CASSMGQESYEQYF. CDR3 sequence (DNA): TGCGCCAGCAGCATGGGACAGGAGTCCTACGAGCAGTACTTC.

The chain links TRBV5-1 to TRBJ1-1, with 10 bases fitting TRBD1. This CDR3 has 16 amino acids. Germline trimming cut 3 bases from V and 0 bases from J; bases unmatched to any gene: 5. Per the germline V gene, CDR1 is SGHRS and CDR2 is YFSETQ. CDR3 loop: CASSSSGQGMNTEAFF. The DNA for the CDR3 is TGCGCCAGCAGCTCCTCGGGACAGGGGATGAACACTGAAGCTTTCTTT.

The genes are TRBV4-1 and TRBJ2-2; TRBD1 might be the D (6 bases). CDR1 is MGHRA, CDR2 YSYEKL, per germline. CDR3 length: 17 amino acids. Deletions cut 0 bases from V and 0 bases from J, with 11 bases between. The CDR3 coding sequence is TGCGCCAGCAGCCAAGATCGGCGACAGGCGAACACCGGGGAGCTGTTTTTT. Residues: CASSQDRRQANTGELFF.

The rearrangement uses TRBV29-1 and TRBJ2-7; 7 positions agree with TRBD1. Germline V gene sequence: CDR1 SQVTM, CDR2 ANQGSEA. Trimming removed 5 bases from V and 7 bases from J; junction bases left unmatched: 11. The CDR3 covers 13 residues. CDR3 in amino acids: CSVRRQGPGEQYF. The CDR3, as DNA: TGCAGCGTTCGAAGACAGGGCCCGGGGGAGCAGTACTTC.

This CDR3 reads CASSQVLLAGNEQFF. DNA of the CDR3: TGCGCCAGCAGCCAAGTTTTACTAGCGGGGAATGAGCAGTTCTTC. The chain uses TRBV4-1 and TRBJ2-1; the match to TRBD2 covers 10 bases. The germline gives CDR1 MGHRA, CDR2 YSYEKL. The CDR3 is made up of 15 amino acids. The trim removed 1 base at V and 7 bases at J, leaving 4 bases unmatched.

This clone was detected once. The J gene is TRBJ2-7, the V gene TRBV4-1; 8 bases match TRBD1. Germline-derived CDR1 and CDR2 are MGHRA and YSYEKL. The CDR3 sequence is 16 residues long. V shed 0 bases, J shed 4 bases, and the junction held 8 bases outside the gene matches. In DNA, the CDR3 is TGCGCCAGCAGCCAAGATCCAGGACAGGGTATATACGAGCAGTACTTC. It codes for CASSQDPGQGIYEQYF.

This clone came up once. The V call is TRBV14, the J call TRBJ2-7; D ambiguous. CDR1 and CDR2 from the germline V gene are SGHDN and FVKESK. The ends were cut back, 5 bases at V and 0 bases at J, with 5 bases in the middle. The CDR3 is 12 residues long. CDR3: CASSFISYEQYF. The CDR3 DNA reads as TGTGCCAGCAGCTTCATCTCCTACGAGCAGTACTTC.

This clone has only one observation. The V and J genes are TRBV29-1 and TRBJ2-3; TRBD2 matches at 8 bases. Germline trimming cut 6 bases from V and 0 bases from J; bases unmatched to any gene: 11. The length of the CDR3 is 16 residues. Germline values: CDR1 SQVTM, CDR2 ANQGSEA. The CDR3 DNA follows: TGCAGCGTGACTGCAGGCGGGAGGATTAGCACAGATACGCAGTATTTT. Its translation is CSVTAGGRISTDTQYF.

The V call is TRBV5-1, the J call TRBJ2-1, with 7 bases that match TRBD1. V lost 4 bases to trimming and J lost 7 bases; unmatched junction nucleotides: 11. This CDR3 spans 15 amino acids. Germline CDR1 is SGHRS and CDR2 is YFSETQ. The CDR3 sequence: CASSRGQAMINEQFF. CDR3 coding DNA: TGCGCCAGCAGCCGAGGACAGGCGATGATTAATGAGCAGTTCTTC.

The CDR3 is CSARRGGEQYF. The CDR3 nucleotides are TGCAGCGCCCGGCGCGGCGGCGAGCAGTACTTC. The chain links TRBV29-1 to TRBJ2-7; D uncertain. The V and J ends lost 7 bases and 6 bases respectively, with 13 bases between them. This CDR3 contains 11 residues. From germline, CDR1 is SQVTM and CDR2 ANQGSEA.

The chain couples TRBV28 to TRBJ2-1, with 9 positions matching TRBD2. The germline gives CDR1 MDHEN, CDR2 SYDVKM. The CDR3 spans 17 residues. V shed 4 bases and J 1 base; nucleotides not matched to a gene: 8. For the CDR3, the DNA is TGTGCCAGCAGTTATTCCAAGCGGGAGGTATCCTACAATGAGCAGTTCTTC. It specifies CASSYSKREVSYNEQFF.

The J gene is TRBJ2-7, the V gene TRBV18; 11 positions match TRBD1. The length of the CDR3 is 15 residues. V shed 4 bases and J 3 bases; nucleotides not matched to a gene: 5. Germline loops: CDR1 KGHSH, CDR2 LQKENI. The CDR3 is CASSLGQGGYYEQYF. The DNA for the CDR3 is TGTGCCAGCTCACTGGGACAGGGGGGTTACTACGAGCAGTACTTC.

The V call is TRBV9, the J call TRBJ1-3; 7 bases line up with TRBD1. Trimming removed 4 bases from V and 2 bases from J; junction bases left unmatched: 9. This CDR3 contains 16 residues. Germline V CDR1 and CDR2: SGDLS, YYNGEE. The CDR3 loop is CASSPIAGGTGNTIYF. The CDR3 DNA sequence: TGTGCCAGCAGCCCAATAGCAGGGGGAACTGGAAACACCATATATTTT.

The CDR3 loop is CASSPSGSKVFYEQYF. The CDR3 DNA reads as TGTGCCAGCAGTCCTAGCGGGAGCAAGGTTTTCTACGAGCAGTACTTC. This chain links TRBV28 with TRBJ2-7, with 10 bases fitting TRBD2. This CDR3 comprises 16 residues. Per germline, CDR1 MDHEN and CDR2 SYDVKM. V shed 5 bases and J 3 bases; nucleotides not matched to a gene: 10.

The chain joins TRBV30 to TRBJ2-3; D unclear. V lost 4 bases, J lost 4 bases, and 9 bases lay in between. The CDR3 totals 12 residues. From germline, CDR1 is GTSNPN and CDR2 SVGIG (reference sequence). Here the CDR3 DNA reads TGTGCCTGGACGGTTCGCTCAGATACGCAGTATTTT. Residues: CAWTVRSDTQYF. Full variable domain (missing parts from reference TRBV30 and TRBJ2-3): SQTIHQWPATLVQPVGSPLSLECTVEGTSNPNLYWYRQAAGRGLQLLFYSVGIGQISSEVPQNLSASRPQDRQFILSSKKLLLSDSGFYLCAWTVRSDTQYFGPGTRLTVL.

The J gene is TRBJ2-1, the V gene TRBV11-3, with TRBD1 matching 9 bases. The germline V gene encodes CDR1 SGHNT and CDR2 YENEEA. Unmatched junction bases numbered 7, after V lost 6 bases and J lost 4 bases. CDR3 length: 15 residues. CDR3: CASSRGQGTYNEQFF. The CDR3 bases are TGTGCCAGCAGTCGCGGACAGGGGACTTACAATGAGCAGTTCTTC.

The chain employs TRBV9 and TRBJ1-3; the D is unclear. The ends were cut back, 2 bases at V and 0 bases at J, with 9 bases in the middle. Germline V gene lookup returns CDR1 SGDLS and CDR2 YYNGEE. The CDR3 is 15 residues long. The chain's CDR3 is CASSVGSYSGNTIYF. CDR3 coding DNA: TGTGCCAGCAGCGTGGGCTCCTACTCTGGAAACACCATATATTTT.

The chain uses TRBV19 and TRBJ2-1, with 11 bases lining up with TRBD2. The CDR3 loop spans 15 amino acids. The germline V gene encodes CDR1 LNHDA and CDR2 SQIVND (reference sequence). The trim removed 7 bases at V and 10 bases at J, leaving 12 bases unmatched. The CDR3 loop reads CASMLLAGESREQFF. For the CDR3, the DNA is TGTGCCAGTATGCTACTAGCGGGGGAGTCCCGGGAGCAGTTCTTC. The full variable domain, its missing parts supplied by reference TRBV19 and TRBJ2-1, is DGGITQSPKYLFRKEGQNVTLSCEQNLNHDAMYWYRQDPGQGLRLIYYSQIVNDFQKGDIAEGYSVSREKKESFPLTVTSAQKNPTAFYLCASMLLAGESREQFFGPGTRLTVL.

About this clone: The junction shows a germline mismatch at one end, possibly a read error. The chain is built from TRBV7-7 and TRBJ2-1; D might be TRBD1 (6 bases). Germline lookup yields CDR1 SSHAT and CDR2 FNYEAQ (reference sequence). This CDR3 is built from 16 residues. The CDR3 coding sequence is TGTGCTAGCAGCTTAGAACGTCGCAGGGGCGTAAGTGAGCAGTTCTTC. This gives the protein CASSLERRRGVSEQFF.

This CDR3 reads CASSYGGTDTQYF. The CDR3, as DNA: TGTGCCAGCAGCTATGGGGGGACCGATACGCAGTATTTT. The chain combines TRBV7-9 with TRBJ2-3; perhaps TRBD2 as D (6 bases). Germline-derived CDR1 and CDR2 are SEHNR and FQNEAQ (reference sequence). The ends were cut back, 4 bases at V and 6 bases at J, with 11 bases in the middle. This CDR3 spans 13 amino acids.

This chain links TRBV5-6 with TRBJ1-4, with D possibly TRBD1 on 6 matching bases. This CDR3 has 19 amino acids. The germline V gene encodes CDR1 SGHDT and CDR2 YYEEEE. The V end was cut by 2 bases, the J end by 0 bases, with 20 bases between. The CDR3 sequence: CASSLLSMGHYATNEKLFF. DNA for the CDR3: TGTGCCAGCAGCTTATTGTCGATGGGACACTATGCAACTAATGAAAAACTGTTTTTT.

V and J are TRBV9 and TRBJ2-7; the match to TRBD1 covers 8 bases. Per the germline V gene, CDR1 is SGDLS and CDR2 is YYNGEE. J lost 0 bases, V lost 4 bases, and 6 bases had no gene match. This CDR3 has 15 amino acids. The CDR3 loop reads CASSSSGQASYEQYF. CDR3 in DNA: TGTGCCAGCAGCAGTTCGGGACAGGCCTCCTACGAGCAGTACTTC.

J is TRBJ2-1 and V is TRBV13; 9 nucleotides agree with TRBD2. Germline lookup yields CDR1 PRHDT and CDR2 FYEKMQ (reference sequence). V was pared by 3 bases and J by 7 bases, with 4 bases of the junction left unmatched. This CDR3 has 14 residues. The CDR3 region has the DNA TGTGCCAGCAGCTTGAGTACTAGCGGGAATGAGCAGTTCTTC. Translating it yields CASSLSTSGNEQFF.

In DNA, the CDR3 is TGCAGCGCCCAAGGACTAGCCGAGACCCAGTACTTC. Encoded protein: CSAQGLAETQYF. The J gene is TRBJ2-5, the V gene TRBV29-1, with TRBD2 matching 8 bases. The V gene's germline CDR1 is SQVTM and CDR2 ANQGSEA. Trimming removed 7 bases from V and 5 bases from J; junction bases left unmatched: 6. The CDR3 sequence is 12 residues long. Full variable domain (remainder filled in from reference TRBV29-1 and TRBJ2-5): SAVISQKPSRDICQRGTSLTIQCQVDSQVTMMFWYRQQPGQSLTLIATANQGSEATYESGFVIDKFPISRPNLTFSTLTVSNMSPEDSSIYLCSAQGLAETQYFGPGTRLLVL.

The V gene is TRBV27, the J gene TRBJ1-5; perhaps TRBD1 as D (6 bases). CDR1 MNHEY and CDR2 SMNVEV come from the germline V gene (reference sequence). The ends were cut back, 6 bases at V and 6 bases at J, with 18 bases in the middle. The CDR3 length is 15 residues. The CDR3 bases are TGTGCCAGCAGGTCCACAGGGAGTGGGTTTCAGCCCCAGCATTTT. This gives the protein CASRSTGSGFQPQHF.